The 16 T cell receptor beta chains in this list originate from one sample, sequenced in a study of blood T cell repertoires in COVID-19. TCRdb keeps only in-frame clones here, not all; method: immunoSEQ multiplex PCR. The top ten clones hold roughly a tenth of a sample with about 69,000 clones, roughly 80% of them seen once. Material for sequencing was peripheral blood. Receptor source: a woman of 80 years or more with acute or convalescent COVID-19.

CDR3 coding DNA: TGCAGTGCTAGTGAGACAGGGGGGAATGAAAAACTGTTTTTT. Translation gives CSASETGGNEKLFF. The V call is TRBV20-1, the J call TRBJ1-4; 9 positions match TRBD1. V trimming: 3 bases; J trimming: 5 bases; junction bases outside the gene matches: 4. Germline CDR1 is DFQATT and CDR2 is SNEGSKA (reference sequence). The CDR3 runs to 14 residues.

V and J are TRBV7-6 and TRBJ2-1; 8 bases match TRBD1. Germline V gene lookup returns CDR1 SGHVS and CDR2 FNYEAQ. Trimming at V came to 3 bases and at J to 6 bases, leaving 7 bases not matched to a gene. The CDR3 sequence is 15 residues long. The CDR3 DNA follows: TGTGCCAGCAGCTTCTTGACAGGGGCATCCAATGAGCAGTTCTTC. This translates into CASSFLTGASNEQFF.

V is TRBV9 and J is TRBJ2-3, with D possibly TRBD1 on 6 matching bases. This CDR3 has 13 residues. The V end lost 5 bases, the J end lost 2 bases, and 9 bases lay between the germline ends. Germline loops: CDR1 SGDLS, CDR2 YYNGEE. CDR3 bases: TGTGCCAGCAGTGCAGGGGTCACAGATACGCAGTATTTT. This sequence encodes CASSAGVTDTQYF.

The chain joins TRBV5-8 to TRBJ1-4; D uncertain. This CDR3 is 15 amino acids long. Trimming took 0 bases from V and 7 from J, leaving 13 bases between them. Per germline, CDR1 SGHTS and CDR2 YDEGEE. The CDR3 sequence is CASSLGRRQAEKLFF. The CDR3 nucleotides are TGTGCCAGCAGCTTGGGTAGGCGCCAGGCTGAAAAACTGTTTTTT.

This chain connects TRBV7-9 to TRBJ2-7, with 9 positions matching TRBD1. Germline V gene sequence: CDR1 SEHNR, CDR2 FQNEAQ (reference sequence). V was clipped by 0 bases and J by 7 bases; unmatched bases: 7. CDR3 length: 15 amino acids. CDR3 in DNA: TGTGCCAGCAGCTTAGCGATCGGGGGACAGGGAGAGCAGTACTTC. This translates into CASSLAIGGQGEQYF.

This chain uses TRBV6-6 with TRBJ2-5, with D perhaps TRBD2 (6 bases). The CDR3 has 15 amino acids. V dropped 6 bases and J dropped 1 base, with 15 bases sitting between them. Germline V gene sequence: CDR1 MNHNY, CDR2 SVGAGI (reference sequence). The CDR3 region is CASSQGLEIQETQYF. The CDR3 bases are TGTGCCAGCAGCCAGGGACTTGAAATCCAAGAGACCCAGTACTTC.

The chain carries TRBV6-6 and TRBJ1-4; possible D gene TRBD1, 6 bases. The CDR3 runs to 17 residues. The germline gives CDR1 MNHNY, CDR2 SVGAGI (reference sequence). Trimming took 6 bases from V and 5 from J, leaving 22 bases between them. CDR3 bases: TGTGCCAGCAGCCGAGTTTCTACCGGGACACAAAATGAAAAACTGTTTTTT. Encoded protein: CASSRVSTGTQNEKLFF.

The chain joins TRBV29-1 to TRBJ2-7; no definite D call. Germline V lookup: CDR1 SQVTM, CDR2 ANQGSEA. The CDR3 runs 14 residues. V lost 0 bases to trimming and J lost 0 bases, with 9 bases between them. The CDR3 here is CSVEESQISYEQYF. For the CDR3, the DNA is TGCAGCGTTGAAGAGTCCCAGATCTCCTACGAGCAGTACTTC.

This clone showed up just once. V gene TRBV3-1 (or the pseudogene TRBV3-2) combines with J gene TRBJ2-5; a weak D match, TRBD2 (6 bases). This CDR3 contains 16 residues. From germline, CDR1 is LGHDT and CDR2 YNNKEL (reference sequence). Deletions cut 2 bases from V and 1 base from J, with 14 bases between. The CDR3 here is CASSQTPGLFQETQYF. The CDR3 nucleotides are TGTGCCAGCAGCCAAACCCCTGGACTATTCCAAGAGACCCAGTACTTC.

This clone showed up just a few times. In DNA, the CDR3 is TGTGCCAGCAGCCATATGGCAGCTAACTATGGCTACACCTTC. Translation gives CASSHMAANYGYTF. The chain uses TRBV3-1 (or the pseudogene TRBV3-2) and TRBJ1-2, with no clear D. Germline V lookup: CDR1 LGHDT, CDR2 YNNKEL (reference sequence). The CDR3 is made up of 14 amino acids. V shed 3 bases and J shed 0 bases, with 8 bases lying between them.

This rearrangement joins TRBV7-9 to TRBJ2-7; a possible D gene is TRBD1 (6 bases). The CDR3 covers 15 residues. Trimming cost V 5 bases and J 3 bases, with 17 bases left between them. Germline-derived CDR1 and CDR2 are SEHNR and FQNEAQ (reference sequence). The CDR3 spells CASSPTDRLDYEQYF. The CDR3 coding sequence is TGTGCCAGCAGCCCAACTGACAGGTTAGACTACGAGCAGTACTTC.

The count of this clone is one. V gene TRBV6-1 combines with J gene TRBJ2-5, with no clear D. Germline CDR1 and CDR2: MNHNS and SASEGT. This CDR3 contains 12 residues. V was pared by 1 base and J by 7 bases, with 7 bases between. The CDR3, as DNA: TGTGCCAGCAGTGAAGGACGGGTGACCCAGTACTTC. Translation: CASSEGRVTQYF.

The genes are TRBV9 and TRBJ2-1, with 8 bases that match TRBD2. Trimming cost V 3 bases and J 6 bases; bases outside gene matches: 14. The CDR3 has 17 residues. From germline, CDR1 is SGDLS and CDR2 YYNGEE. This CDR3 reads CASSERAGVSGANEQFF. In DNA, the CDR3 is TGTGCCAGCAGCGAGAGGGCCGGGGTTAGCGGGGCCAATGAGCAGTTCTTC.

The J gene is TRBJ2-5, the V gene TRBV5-1; D is perhaps TRBD2 (6 bases). V was clipped by 0 bases and J by 4 bases, with 10 bases between them. The CDR3 spans 14 residues. Germline assignment: CDR1 SGHRS and CDR2 YFSETQ. CDR3 protein: CASSLALGGETQYF. The CDR3 DNA reads TGCGCCAGCAGCTTGGCGTTGGGGGGAGAGACCCAGTACTTC.

The chain is built from TRBV7-2 and TRBJ2-1; D gene uncertain. The CDR3 covers 15 residues. V gave up 8 bases and J gave up 0 bases, with 14 bases separating them. Germline-derived CDR1 and CDR2 are SGHTA and FQGNSA. CDR3 DNA: TGTGCCAGCTCAATAGAGGCAGTCTCCTACAATGAGCAGTTCTTC. Translated, it gives CASSIEAVSYNEQFF.

This clone was seen only once. The rearrangement uses TRBV5-6 and TRBJ2-5, with TRBD1 identical over 7 bases. The CDR3 totals 13 residues. Germline V gene sequence: CDR1 SGHDT, CDR2 YYEEEE. The V and J ends lost 8 bases and 1 base, in that order; junction bases with no gene match: 5. The CDR3 sequence: CASVTGAQETQYF. The CDR3 DNA reads as TGTGCCAGTGTAACAGGGGCCCAAGAGACCCAGTACTTC.